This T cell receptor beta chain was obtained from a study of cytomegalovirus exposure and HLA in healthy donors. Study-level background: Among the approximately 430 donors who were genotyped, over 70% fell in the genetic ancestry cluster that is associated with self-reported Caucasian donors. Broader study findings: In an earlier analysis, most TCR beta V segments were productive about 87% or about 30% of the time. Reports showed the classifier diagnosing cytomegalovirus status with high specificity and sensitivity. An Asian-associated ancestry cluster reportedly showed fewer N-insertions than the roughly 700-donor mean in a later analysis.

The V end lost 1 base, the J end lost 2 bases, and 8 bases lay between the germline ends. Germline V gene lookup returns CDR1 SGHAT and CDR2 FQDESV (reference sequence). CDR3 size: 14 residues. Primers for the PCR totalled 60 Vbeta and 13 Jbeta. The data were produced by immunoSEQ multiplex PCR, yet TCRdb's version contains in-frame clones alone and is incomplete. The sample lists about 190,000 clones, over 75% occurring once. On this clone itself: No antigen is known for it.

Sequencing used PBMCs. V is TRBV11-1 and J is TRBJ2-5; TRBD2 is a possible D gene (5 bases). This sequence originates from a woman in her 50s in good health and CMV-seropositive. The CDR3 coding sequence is TGTGCCAGCAGCTTAGTCGGCGGGCAAGAGACCCAGTACTTC. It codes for CASSLVGGQETQYF.